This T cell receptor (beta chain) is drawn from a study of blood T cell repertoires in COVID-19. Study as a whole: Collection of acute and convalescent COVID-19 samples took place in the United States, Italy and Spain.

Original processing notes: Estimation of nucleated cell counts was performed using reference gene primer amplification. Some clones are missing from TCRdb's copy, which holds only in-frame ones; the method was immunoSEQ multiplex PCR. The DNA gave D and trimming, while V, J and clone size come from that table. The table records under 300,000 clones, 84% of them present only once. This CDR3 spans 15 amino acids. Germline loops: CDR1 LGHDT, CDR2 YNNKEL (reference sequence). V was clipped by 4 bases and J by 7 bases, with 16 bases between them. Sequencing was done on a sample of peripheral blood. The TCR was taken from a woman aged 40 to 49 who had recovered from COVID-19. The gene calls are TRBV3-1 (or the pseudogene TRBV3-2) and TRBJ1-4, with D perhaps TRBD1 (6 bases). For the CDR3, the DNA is TGTGCCAGCAGCCCCATACAGGGTTTCGGTGAAAAACTGTTTTTT. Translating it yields CASSPIQGFGEKLFF.